This passage covers 15 T cell receptor beta chains from one sample sequenced in a study of cytotoxic CD8 clonotypes in ibrutinib-treated CLL. Sequenced by immunoSEQ multiplex PCR; TCRdb stores in-frame clones only, minus some. The repertoire holds under 200,000 clones, with about four fifths as singletons. Sequenced material: PBMCs, taken after 24 months of ibrutinib treatment. Receptors originate from a human donor with chronic lymphocytic leukemia.

The sample holds a few counts of this clone. The V gene is TRBV9, the J gene TRBJ2-1; 8 bases align to TRBD2. V shed 4 bases and J 9 bases; nucleotides not matched to a gene: 6. Germline loops: CDR1 SGDLS, CDR2 YYNGEE. CDR3 length: 13 residues. CDR3 sequence (DNA): TGTGCCAGCAGCCCGGATAGCGGGATTGAGCAGTTCTTC. It translates to CASSPDSGIEQFF.

The chain is built from TRBV5-6 and TRBJ2-7; 12 bases are shared with TRBD1. The CDR3 consists of 14 residues. Germline lookup yields CDR1 SGHDT and CDR2 YYEEEE. V was clipped by 3 bases and J by 7 bases; unmatched bases: 5. In DNA form, the CDR3 reads TGTGCCAGCAGCTCCCGGGACAGGGGGCAGGAGCAGTACTTC. Its translation: CASSSRDRGQEQYF.

In its sample, this clone was seen a few times. The rearrangement joins TRBV13 to TRBJ1-5; D ambiguous. Germline CDR1 reads PRHDT; CDR2 reads FYEKMQ (reference sequence). CDR3 length equals 12 residues. Trimming took 3 bases from V and 3 from J, leaving 3 bases between them. CDR3 nucleotides: TGTGCCAGCAGCTTCTTCAATCAGCCCCAGCATTTT. Residues: CASSFFNQPQHF. Full variable domain (outside the CDR3, taken from reference TRBV13 and TRBJ1-5): AAGVIQSPRHLIKEKRETATLKCYPIPRHDTVYWYQQGPGQDPQFLISFYEKMQSDKGSIPDRFSAQQFSDYHSELNMSSLELGDSALYFCASSFFNQPQHFGDGTRLSIL.

The CDR3 sequence is CASSLAQPGSYEQYF. DNA for the CDR3: TGTGCCAGCAGCTTAGCGCAGCCTGGGTCCTACGAGCAGTACTTC. The chain links TRBV7-9 to TRBJ2-7; D remains unclear. The length of the CDR3 is 15 residues. The V end lost 0 bases, the J end lost 1 base, and 10 bases lay between the germline ends. The germline V gene has CDR1 SEHNR and CDR2 FQNEAQ (reference sequence).

A few counts support this clone. This chain uses TRBV7-2 with TRBJ1-2; TRBD1 might be the D (6 bases). This CDR3 comprises 13 residues. Germline loops: CDR1 SGHTA, CDR2 FQGNSA. Trimming left V 11 bases short and J 8 bases short, with 21 bases between. Here the CDR3 DNA reads TGTGCCGCTACGCTGGCGGGGGCGGGCGGCTACACCTTC. Protein: CAATLAGAGGYTF.

J is TRBJ2-6 and V is TRBV5-1, with unresolved D. Trimming pared 1 base from V and 1 base from J, leaving 9 bases between. Germline V gene data show CDR1 as SGHRS and CDR2 as YFSETQ. This CDR3 is 16 amino acids long. The CDR3 loop is CASSLNLFSGANVLTF. As DNA, the CDR3 is TGCGCCAGCAGCTTGAACCTCTTTTCTGGGGCCAACGTCCTGACTTTC. Full variable domain (missing parts from reference TRBV5-1 and TRBJ2-6): KAGVTQTPRYLIKTRGQQVTLSCSPISGHRSVSWYQQTPGQGLQFLFEYFSETQRNKGNFPGRFSGRQFSNSRSEMNVSTLELGDSALYLCASSLNLFSGANVLTFGAGSRLTVL.

CDR3 coding DNA: TGTGCCAGCAGGAGTCGACAGGGGGCGACCGGGGAGCTGTTTTTT. This encodes CASRSRQGATGELFF. V gene TRBV11-3 combines with J gene TRBJ2-2, with 10 bases fitting TRBD1. The CDR3 has 15 amino acids. Germline V gives CDR1 SGHNT, CDR2 YENEEA. J was trimmed by 5 bases and V by 6 bases; bases with no gene match: 6.

The CDR3 here is CASRLDGGYGYTF. The CDR3 DNA follows: TGTGCCAGCAGACTGGACGGGGGCTATGGCTACACCTTC. The rearrangement links TRBV6-5 to TRBJ1-2; D is possibly TRBD1 (5 bases). The CDR3 extends over 13 amino acids. The V and J ends lost 6 bases and 4 bases respectively, with 12 bases between them. Germline V gene lookup returns CDR1 MNHEY and CDR2 SVGAGI.

This clone came up a few times. V and J are TRBV7-9 and TRBJ1-4, with TRBD1 as a possible D gene (5 bases). The V and J ends lost 5 bases and 5 bases respectively, with 15 bases between them. The CDR3 loop spans 15 amino acids. Germline lookup yields CDR1 SEHNR and CDR2 FQNEAQ (reference sequence). The CDR3 is CASSPRQRRNEKLFF. The CDR3 DNA follows: TGTGCCAGCAGCCCCAGACAGCGAAGAAATGAAAAACTGTTTTTT.

The CDR3 sequence: CASSLVPTGTANYGYTF. The CDR3 coding sequence is TGTGCCAGCAGTTTAGTTCCTACCGGGACAGCTAACTATGGCTACACCTTC. J is TRBJ1-2 and V is TRBV28; 7 bases match TRBD1. J was trimmed by 0 bases and V by 2 bases; bases with no gene match: 9. The V gene's germline CDR1 is MDHEN and CDR2 SYDVKM. The CDR3 is 17 residues long.

The V gene is TRBV28, the J gene TRBJ1-2, with D maybe TRBD1 (5 bases). The V end lost 5 bases, the J end lost 3 bases, and 7 bases lay between the germline ends. The CDR3 loop spans 12 amino acids. Germline V gene lookup returns CDR1 MDHEN and CDR2 SYDVKM. The CDR3 DNA reads TGTGCCAGCAGTCCCAGGGACTATGGCTACACCTTC. It yields the protein CASSPRDYGYTF.

The CDR3 is CASSARTGNLNTIYF. As DNA, the CDR3 is TGTGCCAGCAGCGCCCGGACAGGGAATTTAAACACCATATATTTT. The chain uses TRBV7-9 and TRBJ1-3; TRBD1 matches 8 bases. Germline values: CDR1 SEHNR, CDR2 FQNEAQ (reference sequence). V lost 5 bases and J lost 6; bases outside the gene matches: 9. The CDR3 has 15 residues.

The chain couples TRBV7-8 to TRBJ1-4; D might be TRBD1 (5 bases). The germline V gene encodes CDR1 SGHVS and CDR2 FQNEAQ. Trimming pared 0 bases from V and 3 bases from J, leaving 11 bases between. The CDR3 sequence is 16 residues long. In DNA form, the CDR3 reads TGTGCCAGCAGCTTAGCGCAGGTGACAGCTAATGAAAAACTGTTTTTT. Translated, it gives CASSLAQVTANEKLFF.

This clone was seen only a few times. The chain uses TRBV6-6 and TRBJ1-5; D is perhaps TRBD1 (6 bases). The CDR3 spans 13 residues. CDR1 MNHNY and CDR2 SVGAGI come from the germline V gene (reference sequence). Trimming took off 4 bases at V and 4 bases at J, with 8 bases between the two ends. The CDR3 region is CASSLGTNQPQHF. CDR3 bases: TGTGCCAGCAGTTTGGGGACAAATCAGCCCCAGCATTTT.

The chain joins TRBV7-2 to TRBJ1-1; D unclear. This CDR3 region has 13 residues. Germline values: CDR1 SGHTA, CDR2 FQGNSA. V shed 3 bases and J shed 3 bases, with 8 bases lying between them. The CDR3 coding sequence is TGTGCCAGCAGCTTCTCCGTATACACTGAAGCTTTCTTT. This encodes CASSFSVYTEAFF.